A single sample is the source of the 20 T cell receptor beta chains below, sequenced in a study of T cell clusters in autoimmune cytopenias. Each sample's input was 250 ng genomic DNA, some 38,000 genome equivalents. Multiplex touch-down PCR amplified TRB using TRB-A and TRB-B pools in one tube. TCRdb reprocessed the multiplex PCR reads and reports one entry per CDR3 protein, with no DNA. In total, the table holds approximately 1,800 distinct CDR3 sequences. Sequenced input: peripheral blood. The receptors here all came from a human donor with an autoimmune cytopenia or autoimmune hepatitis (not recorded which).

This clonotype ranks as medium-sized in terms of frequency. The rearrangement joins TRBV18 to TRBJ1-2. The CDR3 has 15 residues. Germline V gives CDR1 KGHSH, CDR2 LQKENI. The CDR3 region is CASSPPTDSNYGYTF. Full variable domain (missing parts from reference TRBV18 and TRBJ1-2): NAGVMQNPRHLVRRRGQEARLRCSPMKGHSHVYWYRQLPEEGLKFMVYLQKENIIDESGMPKERFSAEFPKEGPSILRIQQVVRGDSAAYFCASSPPTDSNYGYTFGSGTRLTVV.

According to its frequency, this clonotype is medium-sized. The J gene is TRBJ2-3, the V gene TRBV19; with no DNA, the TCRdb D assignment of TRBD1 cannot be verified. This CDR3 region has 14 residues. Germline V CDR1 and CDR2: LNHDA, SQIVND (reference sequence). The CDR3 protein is CASSNRASTDTQYF.

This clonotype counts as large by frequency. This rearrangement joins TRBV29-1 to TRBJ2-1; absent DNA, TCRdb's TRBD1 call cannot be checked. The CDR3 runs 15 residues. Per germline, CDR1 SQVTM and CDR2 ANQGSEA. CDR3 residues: CSVVPWTSSYNEQFF.

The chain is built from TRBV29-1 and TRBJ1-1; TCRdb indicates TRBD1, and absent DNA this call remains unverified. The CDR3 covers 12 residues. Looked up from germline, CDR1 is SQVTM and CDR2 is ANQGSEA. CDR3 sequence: CSVEDAGPEAFF.

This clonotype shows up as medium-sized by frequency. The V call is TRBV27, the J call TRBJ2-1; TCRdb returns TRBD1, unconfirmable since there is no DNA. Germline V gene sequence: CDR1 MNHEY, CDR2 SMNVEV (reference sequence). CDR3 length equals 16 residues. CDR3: CASSLGGRGSYNEQFF.

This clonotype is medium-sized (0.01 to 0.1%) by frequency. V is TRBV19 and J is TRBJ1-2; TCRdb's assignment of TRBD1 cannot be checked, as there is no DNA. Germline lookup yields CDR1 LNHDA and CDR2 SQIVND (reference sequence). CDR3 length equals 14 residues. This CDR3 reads CASSIEGGAGGYTF.

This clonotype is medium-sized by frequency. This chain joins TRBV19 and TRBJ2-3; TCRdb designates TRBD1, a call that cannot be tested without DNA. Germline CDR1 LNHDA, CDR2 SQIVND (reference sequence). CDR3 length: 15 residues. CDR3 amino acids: CASSRTGGSADTQYF.

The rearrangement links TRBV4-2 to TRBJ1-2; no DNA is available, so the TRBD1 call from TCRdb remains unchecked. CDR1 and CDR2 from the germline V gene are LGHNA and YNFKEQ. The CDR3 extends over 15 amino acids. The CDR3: CASSSPERTFYGYTF.

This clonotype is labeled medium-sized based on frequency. The chain's CDR3 is CAWRGQAGNQPQHF. The J gene is TRBJ1-5, the V gene TRBV30. Germline loops: CDR1 GTSNPN, CDR2 SVGIG (reference sequence). The CDR3 covers 14 residues.

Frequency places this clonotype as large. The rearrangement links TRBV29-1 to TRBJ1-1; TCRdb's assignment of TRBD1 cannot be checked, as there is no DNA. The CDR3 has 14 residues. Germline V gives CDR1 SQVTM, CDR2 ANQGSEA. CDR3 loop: CSAQQGIRNTEAFF.

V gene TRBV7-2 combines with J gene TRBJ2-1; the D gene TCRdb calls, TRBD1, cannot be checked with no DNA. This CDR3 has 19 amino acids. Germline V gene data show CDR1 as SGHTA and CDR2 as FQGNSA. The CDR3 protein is CASSSQGPDGHPSYNEQFF.

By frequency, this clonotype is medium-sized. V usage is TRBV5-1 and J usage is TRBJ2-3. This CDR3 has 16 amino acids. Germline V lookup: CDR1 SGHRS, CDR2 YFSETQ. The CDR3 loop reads CASSPSLSGSTDTQYF.

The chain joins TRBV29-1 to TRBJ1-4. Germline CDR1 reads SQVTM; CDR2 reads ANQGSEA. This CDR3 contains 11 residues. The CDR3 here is CSVVDLQKLFF.

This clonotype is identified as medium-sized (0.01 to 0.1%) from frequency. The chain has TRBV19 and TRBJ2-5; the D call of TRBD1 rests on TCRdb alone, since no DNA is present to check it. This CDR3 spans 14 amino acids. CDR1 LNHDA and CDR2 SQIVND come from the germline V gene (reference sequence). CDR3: CASSMQGGTETQYF.

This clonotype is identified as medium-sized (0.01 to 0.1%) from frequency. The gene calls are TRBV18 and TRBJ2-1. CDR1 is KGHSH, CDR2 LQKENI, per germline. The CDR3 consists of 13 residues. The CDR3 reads CASSPQWSNEQFF.

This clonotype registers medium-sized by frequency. The CDR3 here is CATSDRGEGETQYF. The chain joins TRBV24-1 to TRBJ2-5; TCRdb returns TRBD2, unconfirmable since there is no DNA. The CDR3 is 14 residues long. Per the germline V gene, CDR1 is KGHDR and CDR2 is SFDVKD.

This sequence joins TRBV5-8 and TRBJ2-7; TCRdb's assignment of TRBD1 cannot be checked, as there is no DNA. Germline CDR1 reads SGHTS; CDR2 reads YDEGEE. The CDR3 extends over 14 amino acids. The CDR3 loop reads CASRVGTPAYEQYF.

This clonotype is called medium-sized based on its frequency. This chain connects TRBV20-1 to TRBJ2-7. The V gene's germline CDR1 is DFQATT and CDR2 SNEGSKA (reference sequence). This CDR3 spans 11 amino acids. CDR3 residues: CSARLITEQYF.

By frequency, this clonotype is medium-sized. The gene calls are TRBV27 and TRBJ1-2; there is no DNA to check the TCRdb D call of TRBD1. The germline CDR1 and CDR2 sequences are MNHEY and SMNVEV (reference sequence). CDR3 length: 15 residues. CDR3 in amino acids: CASSLLGGGSGGYTF.

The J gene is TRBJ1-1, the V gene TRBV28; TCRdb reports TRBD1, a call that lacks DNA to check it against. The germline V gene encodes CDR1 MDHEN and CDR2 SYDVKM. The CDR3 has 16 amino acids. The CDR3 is CASSLFRRTKNTEAFF.